This T cell receptor beta chain was identified during a study of type 1 and type 2 diabetes patients. As for the study in general: CD4+ or CD8+ T cells were positively selected from PBMCs with microbeads.

In germline, CDR1 is SGHTA, CDR2 FQGNSA. The CDR3 numbers 20 amino acids, ends counted. About this clonotype: No DNA is shown, since the ends of the CDR3 on it are uncertain; the CDR3 is the one TCRdb lists.

Amplification started from genomic DNA. The TCR beta CDR3 region was amplified using 30 forward and 13 reverse primers. In TCRdb, the multiplex PCR reads were re-called with MiXCR into one record per CDR3 protein. This sample has some 250,000 distinct CDR3 sequences, with roughly 44% found just once. The source material was peripheral blood mononuclear cells (PBMCs). The chain has TRBV7-2 and TRBJ2-7; TRBD2 reflects the table's D call only, with no check against the DNA. This sequence originates from a man aged 18 to 35 with type 2 diabetes. This CDR3 is CASSFYICSARESGSYEQYF.